This record concerns one T cell receptor (beta chain) sequence. A junction end diverges from the germline sequence, so it may reflect a read error. The data were obtained in a study of tumor-infiltrating lymphocytes in primary liver carcinoma. Blood RNA was derived from unsorted whole blood, and germline DNA was extracted too. With roughly 0.5 ug total RNA as template and a constant-region primer, TCR beta cDNA was made. Three nested multiplex PCR rounds, a slightly modified ARM-PCR, produced the libraries for TCR beta. For about 11 cycles apiece, the opening two PCR rounds ran with TRBV1-TRBV30 forward primers and a C-beta reverse primer. TCRdb reprocessed the multiplex PCR reads via MiXCR and lists one record per CDR3 protein. The sample has some 180,000 distinct CDR3 sequences, roughly 60% seen once; the top ten hold 72%. This CDR3 has 14 amino acids. CDR1 and CDR2 (germline): SGHAT, FQNNGV.

The chain combines TRBV11-2 with TRBJ2-1; D gene ambiguous. The clonotype comes from a man between 35 and 55 years old with primary liver carcinoma and hepatitis B virus infection. Sequenced: peripheral blood. The CDR3 DNA follows: TGTGCCAACAGCTTAGTGCAGGAGAACATTGAGCAGTTCTTC. It is translated as CANSLVQENIEQFF.